A single sample gave rise to the 29 T cell receptor beta chains below, sequenced in a study of post-analysis software for immune sequencing data. Study findings and constraints: About 5 TRBV segments, including TRBV5-6, TRBV5-1 and TRBV20-1, were more frequent in patients than controls.

Their specific antigens are unknown. Libraries were made from TCR beta cDNA, and they carried unique molecular identifiers. In TCRdb, the PCR reads were re-called with MiXCR into one record per CDR3 protein. The sample has 800,000 to 950,000 distinct CDR3 sequences, roughly 58% seen once. The material sequenced was blood. The receptor source for this set is a girl aged 10-17 years with multiple sclerosis.

V is TRBV14 and J is TRBJ2-1; D is perhaps TRBD2 (6 bases). Germline V gives CDR1 SGHDN, CDR2 FVKESK. CDR3 size: 13 residues. V was clipped by 0 bases and J by 7 bases, with 7 bases between them. In nucleotides, the CDR3 is TGTGCCAGCAGCCAAGAACTAGCTAATGAGCAGTTCTTC. This encodes CASSQELANEQFF.

The chain uses TRBV6-1 and TRBJ1-5, with a weak D call TRBD1 (5 bases). V was trimmed by 6 bases and J by 0 bases, leaving 9 bases between them. Germline CDR1 is MNHNS and CDR2 is SASEGT. This CDR3 contains 14 residues. CDR3 sequence (DNA): TGTGCCAGCAGACAGGACTATAGCAATCAGCCCCAGCATTTT. Translation gives CASRQDYSNQPQHF.

V gene TRBV6-5 combines with J gene TRBJ1-1; D not resolved. Deletions cut 4 bases from V and 5 bases from J, with 20 bases between. The CDR3 consists of 16 residues. Germline V gene lookup returns CDR1 MNHEY and CDR2 SVGAGI. CDR3: CASSSGMLRTGTEAFF. The CDR3 DNA sequence: TGTGCCAGCAGTTCCGGGATGTTAAGAACGGGTACTGAAGCTTTCTTT.

The V call is TRBV20-1, the J call TRBJ2-7; D is perhaps TRBD2 (6 bases). The end of the DNA aligns better with TRBJ2-1, so the J call may be wrong. The germline CDR1 and CDR2 sequences are DFQATT and SNEGSKA (reference sequence). The CDR3 runs 14 residues. The CDR3 nucleotides are TGCAGTGCTAGAGAGTCGGCGGGGATTGATGAGCAGTTCTTC. Amino acid sequence: CSARESAGIDEQFF.

Here the CDR3 DNA reads TGCAGCGTGACGATCTCTGGGGCCAACGTCCTGACTTTC. This gives the protein CSVTISGANVLTF. The rearrangement links TRBV29-1 to TRBJ2-6; D is undetermined. The V end was cut by 6 bases, the J end by 0 bases, with 6 bases between. Germline loops: CDR1 SQVTM, CDR2 ANQGSEA. The CDR3 spans 13 residues.

V gene TRBV5-1 combines with J gene TRBJ2-7; 8 bases line up with TRBD1. The last part of the DNA fits TRBJ2-5 better; the J call may be wrong. The CDR3 sequence is 15 residues long. Germline loops: CDR1 SGHRS, CDR2 YFSETQ. The CDR3 sequence is CASSSGQGRKETQYF. Written as DNA, the CDR3 is TGCGCCAGCAGCTCAGGACAGGGTAGGAAAGAGACCCAGTACTTC.

The rearrangement links TRBV20-1 to TRBJ2-5, with D tentatively TRBD2 (5 bases). Germline CDR1 reads DFQATT; CDR2 reads SNEGSKA (reference sequence). V lost 6 bases and J 3 bases, leaving 11 bases between the germline ends. CDR3 length: 12 amino acids. The CDR3 spells CSASGLKETQYF. The CDR3 nucleotides read TGCAGTGCGTCTGGACTTAAAGAGACCCAGTACTTC.

The CDR3 bases are TGCAGCGTTGAATGGCTCACAGATACGCAGTATTTT. It codes for CSVEWLTDTQYF. The chain joins TRBV29-1 to TRBJ2-3; D remains unclear. The ends were cut back, 2 bases at V and 2 bases at J, with 5 bases in the middle. CDR3 length: 12 residues. Germline loops: CDR1 SQVTM, CDR2 ANQGSEA.

In this sample, this clonotype turned up a few times. The gene calls are TRBV6-5 and TRBJ1-2; 8 nucleotides align to TRBD1. The germline CDR1 and CDR2 sequences are MNHEY and SVGAGI. This CDR3 is 15 amino acids long. V shed 6 bases and J 8 bases; nucleotides not matched to a gene: 14. CDR3 nucleotides: TGTGCCAGCAGCCGCACTCCTCGACAGGGGAAGGGCTACACCTTC. Its protein product is CASSRTPRQGKGYTF.

This clonotype appeared a few times. The chain combines TRBV4-1 with TRBJ1-2; TRBD1 matches at 7 bases. The CDR3 spans 14 residues. The V and J ends lost 6 bases and 5 bases, in that order; junction bases with no gene match: 9. The germline CDR1 and CDR2 sequences are MGHRA and YSYEKL. CDR3 nucleotide sequence: TGCGCCAGCAGGGATGACAGGGCGGGATATGGCTACACCTTC. This gives the protein CASRDDRAGYGYTF.

V usage is TRBV10-3 and J usage is TRBJ1-1, with TRBD1 matching 11 bases. The CDR3 covers 13 residues. The V and J ends lost 6 bases and 4 bases, in that order; junction bases with no gene match: 1. The germline V gene has CDR1 ENHRY and CDR2 SYGVKD. In DNA form, the CDR3 reads TGTGCCATCAGCGGGACAGGGGGCACTGAAGCTTTCTTT. Translated, it gives CAISGTGGTEAFF.

This clonotype was seen a few times. The V gene is TRBV29-1, the J gene TRBJ1-1; D is ambiguous. Looked up from germline, CDR1 is SQVTM and CDR2 is ANQGSEA. The CDR3 consists of 14 residues. Trimming left V 2 bases short and J 0 bases short, with 10 bases between. The CDR3, as DNA: TGCAGCGTTGAAAGGGTCTTATTGAACACTGAAGCTTTCTTT. It encodes CSVERVLLNTEAFF.

The chain combines TRBV5-1 with TRBJ2-1, with 7 nucleotides matching TRBD2. V gave up 2 bases and J gave up 3 bases; unmatched junction bases: 17. The CDR3 is 19 residues long. From germline, CDR1 is SGHRS and CDR2 YFSETQ. The CDR3 loop reads CASSFHPAGGSSLYNEQFF. CDR3 sequence (DNA): TGCGCCAGCAGCTTCCACCCCGCGGGCGGGAGTTCCCTCTACAATGAGCAGTTCTTC.

The rearrangement uses TRBV6-5 and TRBJ2-5; 16 nucleotides align to TRBD2. Germline CDR1 is MNHEY and CDR2 is SVGAGI. The junction had 8 bases not matched to a gene; V was cut back by 0 bases and J by 4 bases. There are 19 residues in the CDR3. CDR3 region: CASSYSGLAGGPRTETQYF. Written as DNA, the CDR3 is TGTGCCAGCAGTTACTCGGGACTAGCGGGAGGGCCGAGGACAGAGACCCAGTACTTC.

This clonotype was observed many times. The chain employs TRBV20-1 and TRBJ2-7, with TRBD1 identical over 8 bases. V lost 2 bases and J lost 3; bases outside the gene matches: 3. Germline-derived CDR1 and CDR2 are DFQATT and SNEGSKA (reference sequence). The CDR3 sequence is 13 residues long. CDR3 residues: CSARSTGGYEQYF. The CDR3 nucleotides are TGCAGTGCTAGAAGCACAGGGGGCTACGAGCAGTACTTC.

The rearrangement uses TRBV7-9 and TRBJ1-6; a possible D gene is TRBD1 (5 bases). The V and J ends lost 5 bases and 11 bases respectively, with 13 bases between them. Germline CDR1 is SEHNR and CDR2 is FQNEAQ (reference sequence). This CDR3 comprises 13 residues. The CDR3 region has the DNA TGTGCCAGCAGCGACGAGGGGACGACACCCCTCCACTTT. Its translation is CASSDEGTTPLHF.

This clonotype was seen just once. This chain joins TRBV3-1 and TRBJ2-7; D not certain. The CDR3 is 17 residues long. V was shortened by 0 bases and J by 1 base, with 16 bases between the two germline ends. Germline CDR1 reads LGHDT; CDR2 reads YNNKEL (reference sequence). CDR3 residues: CASSQDSRKRRSYEQYF. DNA for the CDR3: TGTGCCAGCAGCCAAGACTCCCGTAAACGGAGATCCTACGAGCAGTACTTC.

This clonotype was seen only a few times. The genes are TRBV3-1 and TRBJ1-4; tentatively, D is TRBD1 (5 bases). V was shortened by 3 bases and J by 6 bases, with 5 bases between the two germline ends. Germline CDR1 is LGHDT and CDR2 is YNNKEL (reference sequence). CDR3 length: 12 residues. The CDR3 sequence is CASSQGDEKLFF. The CDR3, as DNA: TGTGCCAGCAGCCAGGGGGATGAAAAACTGTTTTTT.

This clonotype was seen a single time. This chain links TRBV5-5 with TRBJ2-2, with D unresolved. Germline V gene data show CDR1 as SGHKS and CDR2 as YYEKEE (reference sequence). V lost 4 bases and J 6 bases, leaving 16 bases between the germline ends. This CDR3 has 15 amino acids. The CDR3 coding sequence is TGTGCCAGCAGCCCCCGGGTAGGGATTGCCGGGGAGCTGTTTTTT. This gives the protein CASSPRVGIAGELFF.

A few counts support this clonotype. The rearrangement uses TRBV7-2 and TRBJ2-4; D may be TRBD1 (6 bases). CDR1 and CDR2 from the germline V gene are SGHTA and FQGNSA. CDR3 length equals 15 residues. Between the trimmed V and J ends, which lost 5 bases and 1 base, there was a span of 12 bases. CDR3 protein: CASSGTGTAKNIQYF. The CDR3 DNA reads as TGTGCCAGCAGCGGAACAGGGACCGCCAAAAACATTCAGTACTTC.

This clonotype showed up just a few times. The chain employs TRBV5-1 and TRBJ2-5; 7 bases map to TRBD1. Germline V gives CDR1 SGHRS, CDR2 YFSETQ. V shed 3 bases and J 4 bases; nucleotides not matched to a gene: 12. This CDR3 is 16 amino acids long. The CDR3 sequence: CASSSINTGEGETQYF. CDR3 nucleotides: TGCGCCAGCAGCTCTATAAACACAGGGGAAGGAGAGACCCAGTACTTC.

The chain uses TRBV5-1 and TRBJ1-1, with 7 bases identical to TRBD1. V was clipped by 4 bases and J by 5 bases; unmatched bases: 14. The length of the CDR3 is 16 residues. CDR1 SGHRS and CDR2 YFSETQ come from the germline V gene. CDR3 loop: CASSPTPKTGNTEAFF. The CDR3 nucleotides read TGCGCCAGCAGCCCCACTCCGAAGACAGGGAATACTGAAGCTTTCTTT.

This chain links TRBV5-5 with TRBJ2-1; no reliable D call. The V gene lost 0 bases and the J gene lost 7 bases, with 8 bases spanning the gap. Germline V gene data show CDR1 as SGHKS and CDR2 as YYEKEE (reference sequence). CDR3 length: 13 amino acids. The CDR3 bases are TGTGCCAGCAGCTTGGTTCGGGTGAATGAGCAGTTCTTC. It translates to CASSLVRVNEQFF.

The genes are TRBV5-6 and TRBJ2-7; possibly TRBD1 for D (6 bases). Germline CDR1 reads SGHDT; CDR2 reads YYEEEE. V was clipped by 3 bases and J by 0 bases, with 10 bases between them. The CDR3 sequence is 14 residues long. The CDR3 reads CASSWGRLSYEQYF. CDR3 coding DNA: TGTGCCAGCAGCTGGGGGCGCCTCTCCTACGAGCAGTACTTC.

This clonotype was counted once. V usage is TRBV5-1 and J usage is TRBJ2-5; 9 bases map to TRBD2. The CDR3 totals 17 residues. V was clipped by 9 bases and J by 1 base; unmatched bases: 16. CDR1 and CDR2 (germline): SGHRS, YFSETQ. CDR3 nucleotides: TGCGCCACCAGGCACGGTGGACTAGCGCTACTCCAAGAGACCCAGTACTTC. It specifies CATRHGGLALLQETQYF.

V gene TRBV4-2 combines with J gene TRBJ2-5; no firm D call. The germline V and J ends were trimmed by 0 bases and 3 bases, with 2 bases remaining between them. The germline V gene encodes CDR1 LGHNA and CDR2 YNFKEQ. The CDR3 loop spans 12 amino acids. The CDR3 sequence: CASSQDEETQYF. The CDR3 nucleotides are TGTGCCAGCAGCCAAGACGAAGAGACCCAGTACTTC.

The V and J genes are TRBV6-1 and TRBJ2-1; 13 bases are shared with TRBD2. The J call may be wrong; the DNA end is better matched by TRBJ2-7. The CDR3 extends over 21 amino acids. Germline V CDR1 and CDR2: MNHNS, SASEGT. CDR3 bases: TGTGCCAGCAGCCGGTCGGTCGGGACTAGCGGGGATCCCGTCTACTACAATGAGCAGTACTTC. It is translated as CASSRSVGTSGDPVYYNEQYF.

This chain joins TRBV20-1 and TRBJ2-5, with 10 bases lining up with TRBD1. The assigned J gene may be wrong: the sequence end matches TRBJ2-7 better. CDR1 is DFQATT and CDR2 is SNEGSKA in the germline V gene (reference sequence). CDR3 length equals 17 residues. CDR3 protein: CSAREGGVGTGEDEQYF. The CDR3 coding sequence is TGCAGTGCTAGAGAAGGTGGTGTGGGGACAGGGGAAGACGAGCAGTACTTC.

The V call is TRBV11-2, the J call TRBJ2-3; D unclear. This CDR3 comprises 15 residues. The germline V gene has CDR1 SGHAT and CDR2 FQNNGV. The V and J ends lost 6 bases and 0 bases respectively, with 13 bases between them. In DNA, the CDR3 is TGTGCCAGCAGATCCTACGGGTATAGCACAGATACGCAGTATTTT. Amino acids: CASRSYGYSTDTQYF.